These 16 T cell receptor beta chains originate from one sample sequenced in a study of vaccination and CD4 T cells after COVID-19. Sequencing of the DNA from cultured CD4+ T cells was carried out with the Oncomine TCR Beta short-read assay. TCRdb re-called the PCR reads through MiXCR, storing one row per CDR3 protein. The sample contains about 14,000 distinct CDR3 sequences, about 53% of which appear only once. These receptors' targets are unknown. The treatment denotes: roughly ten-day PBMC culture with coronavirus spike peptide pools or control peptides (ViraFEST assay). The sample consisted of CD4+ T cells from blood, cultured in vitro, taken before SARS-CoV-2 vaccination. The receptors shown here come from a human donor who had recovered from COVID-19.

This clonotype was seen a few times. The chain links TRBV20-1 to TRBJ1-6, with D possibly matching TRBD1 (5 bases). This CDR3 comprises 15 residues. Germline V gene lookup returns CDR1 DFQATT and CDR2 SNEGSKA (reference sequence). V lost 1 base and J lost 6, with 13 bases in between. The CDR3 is CSARGGQGANSPLHF. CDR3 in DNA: TGCAGTGCTAGAGGAGGGCAGGGCGCTAATTCACCCCTCCACTTT.

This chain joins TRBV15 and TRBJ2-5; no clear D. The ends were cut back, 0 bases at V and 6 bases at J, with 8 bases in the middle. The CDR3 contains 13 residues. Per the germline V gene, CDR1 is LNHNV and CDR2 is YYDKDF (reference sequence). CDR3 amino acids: CATSRDLGKTQYF. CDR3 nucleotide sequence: TGTGCCACCAGCAGAGATTTAGGCAAGACCCAGTACTTC.

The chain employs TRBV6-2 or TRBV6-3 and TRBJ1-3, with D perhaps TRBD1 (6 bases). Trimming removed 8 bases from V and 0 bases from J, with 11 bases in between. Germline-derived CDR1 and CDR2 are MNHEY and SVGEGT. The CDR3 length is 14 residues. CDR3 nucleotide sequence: TGTGCCAGCGACGGGGGCCGCTCTGGAAACACCATATATTTT. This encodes CASDGGRSGNTIYF.

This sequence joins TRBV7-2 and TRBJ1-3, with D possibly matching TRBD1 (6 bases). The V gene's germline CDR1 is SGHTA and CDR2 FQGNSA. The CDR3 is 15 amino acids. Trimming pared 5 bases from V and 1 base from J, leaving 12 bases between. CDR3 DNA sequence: TGTGCCAGCAGCGCCAGGCAGGGGTCTGGAAACACCATATATTTT. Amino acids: CASSARQGSGNTIYF.

CDR3 DNA: TGTGCCAGTAGTATGACGTCCCTATCTGATGAAGCTTTCTTT. Its translation is CASSMTSLSDEAFF. The rearrangement uses TRBV19 and TRBJ1-1; D unresolved. The germline V and J ends were trimmed by 3 bases and 7 bases, with 15 bases remaining between them. Germline V CDR1 and CDR2: LNHDA, SQIVND (reference sequence). The CDR3 length is 14 residues.

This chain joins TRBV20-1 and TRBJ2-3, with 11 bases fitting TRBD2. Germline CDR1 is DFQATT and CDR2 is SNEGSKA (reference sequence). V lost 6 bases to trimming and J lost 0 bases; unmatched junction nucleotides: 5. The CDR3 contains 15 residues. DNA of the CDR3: TGCAGTGCAGCTAGCGGGGGGTTTAGCACAGATACGCAGTATTTT. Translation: CSAASGGFSTDTQYF.

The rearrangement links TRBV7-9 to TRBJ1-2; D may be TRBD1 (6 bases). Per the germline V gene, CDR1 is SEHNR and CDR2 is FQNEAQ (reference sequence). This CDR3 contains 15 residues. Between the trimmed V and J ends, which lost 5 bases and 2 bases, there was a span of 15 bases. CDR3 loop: CASSTVATGNYGYTF. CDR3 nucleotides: TGTGCCAGCAGCACCGTCGCCACAGGGAACTATGGCTACACCTTC.

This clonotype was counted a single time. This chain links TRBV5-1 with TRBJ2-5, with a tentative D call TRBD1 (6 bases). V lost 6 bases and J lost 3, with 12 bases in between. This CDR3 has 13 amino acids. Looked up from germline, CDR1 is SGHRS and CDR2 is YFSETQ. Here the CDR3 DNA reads TGCGCCAGCAAAGTGACAGGAGAAGAGACCCAGTACTTC. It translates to CASKVTGEETQYF.

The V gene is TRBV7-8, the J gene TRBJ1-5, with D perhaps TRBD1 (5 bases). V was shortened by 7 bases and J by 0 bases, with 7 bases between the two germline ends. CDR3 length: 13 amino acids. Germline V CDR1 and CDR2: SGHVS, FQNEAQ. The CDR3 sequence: CASTGGSNQPQHF. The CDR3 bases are TGTGCCAGCACCGGGGGTAGCAATCAGCCCCAGCATTTT.

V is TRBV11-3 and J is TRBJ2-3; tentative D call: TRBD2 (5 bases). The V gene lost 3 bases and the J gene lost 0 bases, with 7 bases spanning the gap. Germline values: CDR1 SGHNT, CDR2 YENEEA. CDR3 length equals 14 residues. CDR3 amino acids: CASSFGGSTDTQYF. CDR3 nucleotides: TGTGCCAGCAGCTTCGGCGGGAGCACAGATACGCAGTATTTT.

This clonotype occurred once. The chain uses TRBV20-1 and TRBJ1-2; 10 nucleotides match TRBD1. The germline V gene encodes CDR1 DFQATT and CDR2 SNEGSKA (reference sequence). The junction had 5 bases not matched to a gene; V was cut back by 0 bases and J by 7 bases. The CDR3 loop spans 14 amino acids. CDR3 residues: CSARDDRGQSGYTF. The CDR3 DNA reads TGCAGTGCTAGAGACGACAGGGGGCAATCTGGCTACACCTTC.

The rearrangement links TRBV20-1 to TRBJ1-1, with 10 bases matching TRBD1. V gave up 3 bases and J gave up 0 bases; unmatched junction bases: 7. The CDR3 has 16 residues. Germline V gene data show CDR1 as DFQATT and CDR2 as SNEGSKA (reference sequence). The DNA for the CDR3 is TGCAGTGCTAGTGGGGTGGGACAGGGGATGAACACTGAAGCTTTCTTT. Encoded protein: CSASGVGQGMNTEAFF.

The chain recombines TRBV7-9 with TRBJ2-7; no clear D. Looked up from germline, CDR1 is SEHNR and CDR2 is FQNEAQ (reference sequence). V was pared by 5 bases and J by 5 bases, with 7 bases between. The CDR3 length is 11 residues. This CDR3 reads CASSQKNEQYF. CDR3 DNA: TGTGCCAGCAGCCAAAAAAACGAGCAGTACTTC. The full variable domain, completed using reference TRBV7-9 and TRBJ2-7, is DTGVSQNPRHKITKRGQNVTFRCDPISEHNRLYWYRQTLGQGPEFLTYFQNEAQLEKSRLLSDRFSAERPKGSFSTLEIQRTEQGDSAMYLCASSQKNEQYFGPGTRLTVT.

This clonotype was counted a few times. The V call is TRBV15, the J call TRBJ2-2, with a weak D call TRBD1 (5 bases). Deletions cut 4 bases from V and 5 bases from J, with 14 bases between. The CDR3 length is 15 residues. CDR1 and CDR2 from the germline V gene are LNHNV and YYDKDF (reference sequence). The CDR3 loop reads CATSTSGSVTGELFF. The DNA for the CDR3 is TGTGCCACCAGCACATCAGGGTCGGTTACCGGGGAGCTGTTTTTT.

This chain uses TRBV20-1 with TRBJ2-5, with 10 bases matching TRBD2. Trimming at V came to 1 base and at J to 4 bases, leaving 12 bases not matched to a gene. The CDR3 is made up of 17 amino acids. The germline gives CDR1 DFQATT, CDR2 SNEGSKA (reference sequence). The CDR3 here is CSARGGTSVGRGETQYF. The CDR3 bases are TGCAGTGCTAGAGGGGGGACTAGCGTGGGGCGGGGAGAGACCCAGTACTTC.

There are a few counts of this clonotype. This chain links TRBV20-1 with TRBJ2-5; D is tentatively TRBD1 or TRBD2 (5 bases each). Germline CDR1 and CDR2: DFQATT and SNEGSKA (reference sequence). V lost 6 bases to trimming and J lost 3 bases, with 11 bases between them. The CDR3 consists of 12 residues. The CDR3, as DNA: TGCAGTGCCCGAGGGGCAGAAGAGACCCAGTACTTC. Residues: CSARGAEETQYF.